This T cell receptor (beta chain) derives from a study of T cells in Graves' hyperthyroidism and ophthalmopathy. This clonotype was seen a handful of times. Its antigen is as yet unknown. Trimming took off 3 bases at V and 1 base at J, with 13 bases between the two ends. The CDR3 spans 15 residues. Germline V gives CDR1 LNHDA, CDR2 SQIVND (reference sequence). Notes on the study in general: Stable hyperthyroidism was separated from ophthalmopathy by a model based on 13 V-J features. Ophthalmopathy, which appeared later, was predicted by the model a median approximately 6.7 months before onset. Most thyroid clonotypes that were expanded above 0.001 also turned up in blood.

Patients with ophthalmopathy all had a Clinical Activity Score of at least 3, a NOSPECS grade of at least 4 and duration under 3 months. TCR beta CDR3 region amplification was performed from RNA transcripts. First-round RT-PCR with HTBI primers amplified the TCR CDR3 region. TCRdb passed the multiplex PCR reads through MiXCR, listing each CDR3 protein once. The sample carries around 600,000 distinct CDR3 sequences, 13% to 15% recorded once. Sequencing was done on a sample of blood. The receptor's source is a woman in her forties or fifties with Graves' ophthalmopathy. The chain recombines TRBV19 with TRBJ2-7; possible D gene TRBD2, 5 bases. CDR3 protein: CASSIFLRASYEQYF. The CDR3 DNA reads TGTGCCAGTAGTATTTTTTTGCGGGCTTCCTACGAGCAGTACTTC. The full variable domain, in which reference TRBV19 and TRBJ2-7 provide the parts outside the CDR3, is DGGITQSPKYLFRKEGQNVTLSCEQNLNHDAMYWYRQDPGQGLRLIYYSQIVNDFQKGDIAEGYSVSREKKESFPLTVTSAQKNPTAFYLCASSIFLRASYEQYFGPGTRLTVT.